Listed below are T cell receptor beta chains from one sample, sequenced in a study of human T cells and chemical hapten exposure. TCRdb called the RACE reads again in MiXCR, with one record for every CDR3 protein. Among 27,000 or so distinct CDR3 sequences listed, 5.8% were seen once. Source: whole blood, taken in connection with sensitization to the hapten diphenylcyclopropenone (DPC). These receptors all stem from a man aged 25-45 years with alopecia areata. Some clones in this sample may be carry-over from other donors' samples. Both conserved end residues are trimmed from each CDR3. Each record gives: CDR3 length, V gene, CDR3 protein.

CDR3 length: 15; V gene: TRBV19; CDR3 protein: ASSRLQGGTGGDEQY
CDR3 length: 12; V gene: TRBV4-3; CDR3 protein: ASSQDWNTVEAF
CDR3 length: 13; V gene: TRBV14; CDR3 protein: ASSQSRHGKNIQY
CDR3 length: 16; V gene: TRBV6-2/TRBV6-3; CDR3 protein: ASSVPLGGRSNTGELF
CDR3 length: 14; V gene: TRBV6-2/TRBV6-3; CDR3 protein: ASSGQGGTSTDTQY
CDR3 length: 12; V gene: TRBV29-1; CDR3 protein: SVGGVGSTDTQY
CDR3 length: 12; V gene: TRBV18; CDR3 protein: ASSHAPKDTEAF
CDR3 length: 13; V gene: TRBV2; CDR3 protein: ASSRTGMSNQPQH
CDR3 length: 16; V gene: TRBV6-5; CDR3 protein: ASSYSAPGTGVGSPLH
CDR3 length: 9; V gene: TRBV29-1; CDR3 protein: SVLTSNEQF
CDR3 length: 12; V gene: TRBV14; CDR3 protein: ASSHLRTGVGYT
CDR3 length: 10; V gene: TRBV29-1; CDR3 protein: SVIKGGSEQF
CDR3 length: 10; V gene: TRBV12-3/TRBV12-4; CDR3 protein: ASSRQVDTQY
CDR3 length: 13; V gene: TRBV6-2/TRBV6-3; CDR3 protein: ASSYAGGSYNEQF
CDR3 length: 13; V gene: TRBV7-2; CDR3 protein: ASSSTGVSYNEQF
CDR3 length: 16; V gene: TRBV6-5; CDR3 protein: ASRTGTSGSWGTDTQY
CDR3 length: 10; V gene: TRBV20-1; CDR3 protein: SAKQGNYGYT
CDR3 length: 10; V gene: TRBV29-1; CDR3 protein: SVGEGGYGYT
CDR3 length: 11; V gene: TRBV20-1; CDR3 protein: SALGGGPYEQY
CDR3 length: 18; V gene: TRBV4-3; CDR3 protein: ASSQEVHRGSFSGANVLT
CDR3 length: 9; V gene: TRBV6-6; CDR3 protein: ASSYQGRAF
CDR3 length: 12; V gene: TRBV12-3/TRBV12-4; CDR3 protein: ASSSRGLGETQY
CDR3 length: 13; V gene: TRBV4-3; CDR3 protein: ASSAQGGVTDGYT
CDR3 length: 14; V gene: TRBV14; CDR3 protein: ASSQGQGYGSYEQY
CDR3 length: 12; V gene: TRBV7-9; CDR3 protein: ASSLGQGNTEAF
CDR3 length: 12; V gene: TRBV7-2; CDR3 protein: ASSLGQGPGGYT
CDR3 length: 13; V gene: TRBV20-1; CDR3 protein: SADQLAKFDNEQF
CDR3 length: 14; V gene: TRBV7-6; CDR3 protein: ASSLETGVGTGELF
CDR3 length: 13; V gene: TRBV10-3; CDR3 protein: AISEGQGAIQPQH
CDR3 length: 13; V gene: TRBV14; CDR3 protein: ASSQGTGVKETQY
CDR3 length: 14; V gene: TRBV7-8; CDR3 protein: ASSSGLAGGKETQY
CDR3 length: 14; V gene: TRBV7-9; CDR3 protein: ASSRTSGSTYNEQF
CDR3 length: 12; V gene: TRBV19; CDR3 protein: ASSMDSFTDTQY
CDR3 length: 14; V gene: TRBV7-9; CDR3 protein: ASSLGVGRDYNEQF
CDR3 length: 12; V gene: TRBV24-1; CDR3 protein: ATSDGGFTGELF
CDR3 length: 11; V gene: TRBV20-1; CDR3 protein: SVGVNSNQPQH
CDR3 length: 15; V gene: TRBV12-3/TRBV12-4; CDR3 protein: ASSLAAPGQNPKTQY
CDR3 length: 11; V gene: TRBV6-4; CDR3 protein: ASSDEWQQPQH
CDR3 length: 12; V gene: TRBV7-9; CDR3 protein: ASSFEQSTDTQY
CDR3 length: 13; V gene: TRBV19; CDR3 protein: ASTFSGSSYNEQF
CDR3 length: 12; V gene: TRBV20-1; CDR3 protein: SCPEFLGRNEQF
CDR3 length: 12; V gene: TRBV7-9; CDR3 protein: ASSLGLRNTEAF
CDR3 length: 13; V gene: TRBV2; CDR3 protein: ASRKGGTSTHEQY
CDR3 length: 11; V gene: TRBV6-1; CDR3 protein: ASSPVSGNTIY
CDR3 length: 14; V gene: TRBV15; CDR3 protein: ATSREYMVPGEKLF
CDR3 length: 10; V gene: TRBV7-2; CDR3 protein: ASSEQGNTIY
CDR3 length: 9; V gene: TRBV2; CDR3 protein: ASSYRHEQF
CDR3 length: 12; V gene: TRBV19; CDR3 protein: ASSITGNTGELF
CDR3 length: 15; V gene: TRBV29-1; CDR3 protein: SVEDGGTSGSTDTQY
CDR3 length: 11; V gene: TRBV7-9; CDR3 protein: ASRLAVTGELF
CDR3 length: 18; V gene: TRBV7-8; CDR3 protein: ASSLVETAGVTLRADTQY
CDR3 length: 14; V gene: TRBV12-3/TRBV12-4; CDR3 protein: ASSLFSGGIYNEQF